This is a list of T cell receptor beta chains from one sample in a study of blood T cell repertoires in COVID-19. The protocol was immunoSEQ multiplex PCR, while the TCRdb copy is restricted to in-frame clones and leaves out a portion. The table has 110,000 or so clones, 75% to 90% seen once. Material: peripheral blood. These receptors originate from a woman aged 45-59 years with acute or convalescent COVID-19. Both conserved end residues are trimmed from each CDR3. Clone size is not always given. Where it is, it says once, few, many or a class for expanded clones.

v_gene	abundance	j_gene	CDR3aa
TRBV30	NA	TRBJ1-2	AWRVAVSNGYT
TRBV19	NA	TRBJ2-5	ASSVGRTSGGEETQY
TRBV19	few	TRBJ1-1	ASTFQDRQNTEAF
TRBV5-1	NA	TRBJ1-5	ATCGGGNQPQH
TRBV19	NA	TRBJ1-5	ASSVDRGQPQH
TRBV5-1	NA	TRBJ2-7	ASSAFIGETPEQY
TRBV2	NA	TRBJ1-2	ASRIWTGAGGYT
TRBV19	NA	TRBJ2-1	ASSNGGSSYNEQF
TRBV3-1/TRBV3-2	NA	TRBJ2-7	ASSQVQGGSYEQY
TRBV6-1	NA	TRBJ1-5	ASSEGTENQPQH
TRBV20-1	NA	TRBJ2-3	SASSGGAKGDTQY
TRBV9	NA	TRBJ2-1	ASSPGVAGGPYNEQF
TRBV6-5	NA	TRBJ1-2	ASSSTNYGYT
TRBV7-3	NA	TRBJ2-2	ASRRGWMNTGELF
TRBV9	few	TRBJ1-1	ASSNTRNTEAF
TRBV19	NA	TRBJ1-1	ASTAYRERTEAF
TRBV30	NA	TRBJ1-5	AWSGGGQPQH
TRBV7-9	NA	TRBJ1-2	ASRPTGVNGYT
TRBV5-1	NA	TRBJ2-3	ASSFGLGGGTDTQY
TRBV2	NA	TRBJ1-2	ASSSNGVNYGYT
TRBV5-1	NA	TRBJ2-3	ASSSSQGDTQY
TRBV29-1	NA	TRBJ1-4	SGGTEDEKLF
TRBV6-5	few	TRBJ2-3	ASKSGGGTDTQY